This note documents a single TCR beta chain sequence. Its matching antigen is unknown. The data stem from a study of cytomegalovirus exposure and HLA in healthy donors. The study, taken as a whole, reports: A classifier reportedly called cytomegalovirus status with high sensitivity and specificity. One later analysis, an examination of the approximately 120 validation repertoires, found that first-cohort TCR clusters tended to co-occur in them. Associated with cytomegalovirus, according to the listing, were 164 TCR beta chains.

Repertoires were generated with immunoSEQ multiplex PCR, while TCRdb's copy carries only in-frame clones and drops some. Of about 130,000 clones in the sample, approximately 88% were seen once. Donors came from a validation cohort of 95 to 150 subjects, distinct from the first 666-subject cohort. The CDR3 contains 16 residues. Germline V CDR1 and CDR2: KGHSH, LQKENI. Trimming took 3 bases from V and 5 from J; bases not matched to a gene: 10. Sequencing was performed on PBMCs. The clonotype comes from a woman under 30 in good health and CMV-seronegative. V gene TRBV18 combines with J gene TRBJ2-7; 10 bases fit TRBD1. The CDR3 nucleotides read TGTGCCAGCTCACCTTCCGGGACAGGGGCTCCCCACGAGCAGTACTTC. Translated, it gives CASSPSGTGAPHEQYF.